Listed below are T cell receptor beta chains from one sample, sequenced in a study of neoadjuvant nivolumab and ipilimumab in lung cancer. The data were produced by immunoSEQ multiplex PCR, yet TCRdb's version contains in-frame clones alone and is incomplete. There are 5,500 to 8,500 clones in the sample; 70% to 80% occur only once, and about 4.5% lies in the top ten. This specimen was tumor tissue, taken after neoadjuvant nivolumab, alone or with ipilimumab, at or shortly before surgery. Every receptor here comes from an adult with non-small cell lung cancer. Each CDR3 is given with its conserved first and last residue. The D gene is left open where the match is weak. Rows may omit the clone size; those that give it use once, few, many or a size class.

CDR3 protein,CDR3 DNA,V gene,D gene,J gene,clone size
CASSESQNTEAFF,TGCGCCAGCAGCGAATCACAGAACACTGAAGCTTTCTTT,TRBV5-1,-,TRBJ1-1,-
CASSAVVGGERNEQFF,TGTGCCAGCAGTGCCGTCGTCGGTGGGGAGAGGAATGAGCAGTTCTTC,TRBV9,-,TRBJ2-1,once
CASSRGLGTGGSEQYF,TGTGCCAGCAGCCGGGGGCTAGGGACAGGGGGCTCCGAGCAGTACTTC,TRBV7-9,TRBD1,TRBJ2-7,-
CASSRTGVTNYGYTF,TGTGCCAGCAGTCGCACAGGGGTAACTAACTATGGCTACACCTTC,TRBV6-5,TRBD1,TRBJ1-2,few
CASSTMDRAGQPQHF,TGTGCCAGCAGTACTATGGACAGGGCGGGTCAGCCCCAGCATTTT,TRBV6-5,TRBD1,TRBJ1-5,few
CASRHRDSNQPQHF,TGTGCCAGCAGGCACAGGGATAGCAATCAGCCCCAGCATTTT,TRBV6-6,-,TRBJ1-5,-
CASTLGGSGEQFF,TGTGCCAGTACCCTCGGGGGGTCTGGTGAGCAGTTCTTC,TRBV19,TRBD2,TRBJ2-1,-
CASIRRGVDTEAFF,TGTGCCAGTATTCGCAGGGGGGTTGACACTGAAGCTTTCTTT,TRBV19,TRBD1,TRBJ1-1,-
CASSLELAGSYEQYF,TGTGCCAGCAGCTTGGAACTAGCGGGATCCTACGAGCAGTACTTC,TRBV5-4,TRBD2,TRBJ2-7,-
CAIRRDRGHEQYF,TGTGCCATCAGACGAGACAGGGGCCACGAGCAGTACTTC,TRBV10-3,TRBD1,TRBJ2-7,-
CASSLGGWGDRANNEQFF,TGCGCCAGCAGCTTGGGAGGATGGGGGGACAGAGCAAACAATGAGCAGTTCTTC,TRBV5-1,-,TRBJ2-1,-
CASSQGLADTGELFF,TGTGCCAGCAGCCAAGGACTAGCGGACACCGGGGAGCTGTTTTTT,TRBV4-2,TRBD2,TRBJ2-2,-
CASSLDGRNEQFF,TGCGCCAGCAGCTTGGATGGTAGAAATGAGCAGTTCTTC,TRBV5-1,-,TRBJ2-1,-
CASSQEPPSGSGTGELFF,TGCGCCAGCAGCCAAGAACCCCCTAGCGGGAGTGGCACCGGGGAGCTGTTTTTT,TRBV4-1,TRBD2,TRBJ2-2,-
CASSHTGLSGYTF,TGCGCCAGCAGTCACACAGGGTTAAGTGGCTACACCTTC,TRBV5-1,-,TRBJ1-2,-
CSVGKGGYPGYTF,TGCAGCGTTGGCAAGGGGGGCTACCCGGGCTACACCTTC,TRBV29-1,-,TRBJ1-2,-
CAISRRGQASGNTIYF,TGTGCCATCAGCAGAAGGGGACAGGCCTCTGGAAACACCATATATTTT,TRBV10-3,TRBD1,TRBJ1-3,-
CASSQTSWLLDEQYF,TGTGCCAGCAGCCAAACCTCCTGGCTACTCGACGAGCAGTACTTC,TRBV5-5,-,TRBJ2-7,-
CASRTTTGSYEQYF,TGTGCCAGCAGGACAACGACAGGGTCCTACGAGCAGTACTTC,TRBV6-5,TRBD1,TRBJ2-7,-
CASSRERNTEAFF,TGCGCCAGCAGCCGAGAAAGAAACACTGAAGCTTTCTTT,TRBV5-1,-,TRBJ1-1,-
CASSFGRSVITDTQYF,TGTGCCAGCAGTTTTGGGAGGTCGGTGATCACAGATACGCAGTATTTT,TRBV28,-,TRBJ2-3,-
CASSFRDPGGEQYF,TGTGCCAGCAGCTTCCGGGACCCGGGTGGGGAGCAGTACTTC,TRBV11-1,-,TRBJ2-7,-
CASSRGPEPLTDTQYF,TGTGCCAGCAGCCGGGGCCCGGAACCTCTCACAGATACGCAGTATTTT,TRBV5-5,-,TRBJ2-3,-
CASSQKIKREAPGELFF,TGTGCCAGCAGCCAAAAAATAAAGCGGGAGGCCCCCGGGGAGCTGTTTTTT,TRBV4-2,TRBD2,TRBJ2-2,-
CASSFRGETQYF,TGTGCCAGCAGCTTTCGCGGGGAGACCCAGTACTTC,TRBV11-2,-,TRBJ2-5,-
CASSRTGGKEYGYTF,TGTGCCAGCAGCCGCACAGGGGGGAAGGAGTATGGCTACACCTTC,TRBV5-4,TRBD1,TRBJ1-2,-
CASSHGQGPYNEQFF,TGTGCCAGCAGCCACGGACAGGGACCCTACAATGAGCAGTTCTTC,TRBV11-2,TRBD1,TRBJ2-1,-
CSVGRPERETQYF,TGCAGCGTTGGACGGCCCGAGAGAGAGACCCAGTACTTC,TRBV29-1,-,TRBJ2-5,-
CASSELLAGVVGDTQYF,TGCGCCAGCAGTGAGCTACTAGCGGGAGTTGTGGGGGATACGCAGTATTTT,TRBV10-2,TRBD2,TRBJ2-3,-
CASSQLPTGEEQYF,TGTGCCAGCTCACAATTACCGACAGGCGAAGAGCAGTACTTC,TRBV18,-,TRBJ2-7,-
CASSPRPGTSGYNEQFF,TGTGCCAGCTCACCTCGTCCAGGGACTAGCGGCTACAATGAGCAGTTCTTC,TRBV18,TRBD2,TRBJ2-1,-